Listed below are T cell receptor beta chains from one sample, sequenced in a study of regulatory T cells in long-lasting Graves disease. A single record per CDR3 protein comes from TCRdb applying MiXCR to the multiplex PCR reads. The sample comprises roughly 500,000 distinct CDR3 sequences, around a fifth of which are singletons, and over 10% rests with the top ten. Sample: peripheral blood mononuclear cells (PBMCs), taken when the disease was refractory, from a patient treated with antithyroid drugs. These receptors all stem from a female donor with Graves disease. The CDR3 runs from the conserved cysteine through the conserved F or W. Fields, in order: CDR3 protein, CDR3 DNA, clone size, J gene, D gene, V gene. The D gene is left open where the match is weak. Expanded clones are given a class, and other clones once, few, many or no size at all.

cdr3_aa: CASSLTGKGTEAFF
cdr3_nt: TGTGCCAGCAGCTTAACAGGCAAAGGCACTGAAGCTTTCTTT
clone_size: -
j_call: TRBJ1-1
d_call: -
v_call: TRBV7-2

cdr3_aa: CASSFEQNTEAFF
cdr3_nt: TGTGCCAGCAGCTTTGAACAGAACACTGAAGCTTTCTTT
clone_size: -
j_call: TRBJ1-1
d_call: -
v_call: TRBV7-2

cdr3_aa: CASSQEGTTGERQPQHF
cdr3_nt: TGTGCCAGCAGCCAAGAGGGAACGACAGGGGAGCGTCAGCCCCAGCATTTT
clone_size: -
j_call: TRBJ1-5
d_call: TRBD1
v_call: TRBV3-1

cdr3_aa: CASSALLQGGQPQHF
cdr3_nt: TGTGCCAGTAGTGCCCTACTCCAGGGAGGTCAGCCCCAGCATTTT
clone_size: -
j_call: TRBJ1-5
d_call: -
v_call: TRBV19

cdr3_aa: CSASREGAPYEQYF
cdr3_nt: TGCAGTGCTAGCCGGGAGGGAGCGCCCTACGAGCAGTACTTC
clone_size: many
j_call: TRBJ2-7
d_call: TRBD2
v_call: TRBV20-1

cdr3_aa: CASSQFPSGQRYEQYF
cdr3_nt: TGCGCCAGCAGCCAATTTCCCAGCGGACAACGCTACGAGCAGTACTTC
clone_size: -
j_call: TRBJ2-7
d_call: -
v_call: TRBV11-2

cdr3_aa: CASSPHQSFTGELFF
cdr3_nt: TGTGCCAGCAGCCCCCACCAGAGTTTCACCGGGGAGCTGTTTTTT
clone_size: many
j_call: TRBJ2-2
d_call: -
v_call: TRBV7-2

cdr3_aa: CASSTDRMNTEAFF
cdr3_nt: TGTGCCAGCAGCACGGACAGAATGAACACTGAAGCTTTCTTT
clone_size: -
j_call: TRBJ1-1
d_call: -
v_call: TRBV7-9

cdr3_aa: CAISDYREGEQYF
cdr3_nt: TGTGCCATCAGCGATTACAGGGAGGGCGAGCAGTACTTC
clone_size: many
j_call: TRBJ2-7
d_call: -
v_call: TRBV10-3

cdr3_aa: CASSLVGYSGARF
cdr3_nt: TGCGCCAGCAGCTTGGTGGGTTACTCAGGCGCCCGTTTT
clone_size: -
j_call: TRBJ2-3
d_call: -
v_call: TRBV5-1

cdr3_aa: CASSSLTGDIQETQYF
cdr3_nt: TGTGCCAGCAGTAGCCTGACAGGCGATATCCAAGAGACCCAGTACTTC
clone_size: -
j_call: TRBJ2-5
d_call: -
v_call: TRBV12-3/TRBV12-4

cdr3_aa: CASSFRDRETGELFF
cdr3_nt: TGTGCCAGCAGCTTCCGGGACAGAGAGACCGGGGAGCTGTTTTTT
clone_size: few
j_call: TRBJ2-2
d_call: TRBD1
v_call: TRBV5-5

cdr3_aa: CASSSSGMTSYEQYF
cdr3_nt: TGTGCCAGCAGTTCATCGGGTATGACATCCTACGAGCAGTACTTC
clone_size: -
j_call: TRBJ2-7
d_call: -
v_call: TRBV27

cdr3_aa: CASSLAEGASYGYTF
cdr3_nt: TGTGCCAGCAGCTTAGCGGAGGGGGCGAGCTATGGCTACACCTTC
clone_size: -
j_call: TRBJ1-2
d_call: TRBD1
v_call: TRBV7-2

cdr3_aa: CTSSANRAPTDYGYTF
cdr3_nt: TGTACCAGCAGCGCAAATAGAGCTCCCACTGACTATGGCTACACCTTC
clone_size: -
j_call: TRBJ1-2
d_call: -
v_call: TRBV9

cdr3_aa: CASSKGRDRVWETQYF
cdr3_nt: TGTGCCAGCAGCAAAGGCAGGGACAGGGTGTGGGAGACCCAGTACTTC
clone_size: many
j_call: TRBJ2-5
d_call: TRBD1
v_call: TRBV11-3

cdr3_aa: CATSRVGGGGQPQHF
cdr3_nt: TGTGCCACCAGCAGAGTAGGGGGCGGGGGTCAGCCCCAGCATTTT
clone_size: few
j_call: TRBJ1-5
d_call: TRBD1
v_call: TRBV15